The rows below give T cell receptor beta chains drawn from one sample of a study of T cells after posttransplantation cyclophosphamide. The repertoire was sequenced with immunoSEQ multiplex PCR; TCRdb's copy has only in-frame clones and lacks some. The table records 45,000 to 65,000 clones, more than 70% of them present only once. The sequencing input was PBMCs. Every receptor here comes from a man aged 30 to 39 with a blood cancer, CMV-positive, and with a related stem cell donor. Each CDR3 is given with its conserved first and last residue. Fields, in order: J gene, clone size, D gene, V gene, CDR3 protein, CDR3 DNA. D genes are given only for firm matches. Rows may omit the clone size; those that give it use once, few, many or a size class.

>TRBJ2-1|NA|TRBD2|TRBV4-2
CASSQETSGGYNEQFF
TGTGCCAGCAGCCAAGAAACAAGCGGGGGCTACAATGAGCAGTTCTTC
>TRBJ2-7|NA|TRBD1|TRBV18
CASSTLGQGAQEQYF
TGTGCCAGCTCGACGTTGGGACAGGGGGCGCAAGAGCAGTACTTC
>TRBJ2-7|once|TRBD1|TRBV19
CASSILDRGIYEQYF
TGTGCCAGTAGTATTCTAGACAGGGGAATCTACGAGCAGTACTTC
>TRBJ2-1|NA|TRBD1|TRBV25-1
CASSGQGRGEQFF
TGTGCCAGCAGCGGACAGGGGCGAGGTGAGCAGTTCTTC
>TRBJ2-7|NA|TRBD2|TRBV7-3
CASSLAGTSGSGDF
TGTGCCAGCAGCTTAGCCGGGACTAGCGGGAGTGGGGACTTC
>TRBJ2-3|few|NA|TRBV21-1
CASSKAQGLYTDTQYF
TGTGCCAGCAGCAAAGCTCAGGGGCTTTACACAGATACGCAGTATTTT
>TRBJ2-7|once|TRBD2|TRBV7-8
CASSLVLAGSYEQYF
TGTGCCAGCAGCTTAGTACTAGCGGGTTCCTACGAGCAGTACTTC
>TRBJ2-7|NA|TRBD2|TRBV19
CASSLQAGGRYEQYF
TGTGCCAGTAGTCTTCAAGCGGGAGGCCGCTACGAGCAGTACTTC
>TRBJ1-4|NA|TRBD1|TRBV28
CASSPQGSNEKLFF
TGTGCCAGCAGTCCACAGGGGTCGAATGAAAAACTGTTTTTT
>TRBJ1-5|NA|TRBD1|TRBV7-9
CASRPNPGTGGNQPQHF
TGTGCCAGCAGACCCAATCCCGGGACAGGGGGGAATCAGCCCCAGCATTTT
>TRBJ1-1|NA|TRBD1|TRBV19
CASRGQGPLGVGAFF
TGTGCCAGTAGAGGACAGGGGCCATTGGGAGTTGGAGCTTTCTTT
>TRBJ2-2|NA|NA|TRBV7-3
CASSLKRLPNTGELFF
TGTGCCAGCAGCTTAAAAAGACTACCGAACACCGGGGAGCTGTTTTTT
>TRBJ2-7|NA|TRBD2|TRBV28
CASSLSSGRDEQYF
TGTGCCAGCAGTTTAAGTAGCGGGAGGGACGAGCAGTACTTC
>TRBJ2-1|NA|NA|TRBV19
CASSRILGASGEQFF
TGTGCCAGTAGTAGGATCTTGGGAGCTAGTGGTGAGCAGTTCTTC
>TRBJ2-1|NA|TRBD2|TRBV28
CASSRGLRLLAESKPQSNEQFF
TGTGCCAGCAGTCGGGGTTTGAGGCTTCTAGCGGAGAGCAAACCCCAAAGCAATGAGCAGTTCTTC
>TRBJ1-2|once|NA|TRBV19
CASSMRHSSGYTF
TGTGCCAGTAGTATGCGGCACTCCAGTGGCTACACCTTC
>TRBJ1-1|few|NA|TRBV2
CASSELGTEAFF
TGTGCCAGCAGTGAACTCGGCACTGAAGCTTTCTTT
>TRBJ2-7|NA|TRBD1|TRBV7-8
CASSLGQGAEEQYF
TGTGCCAGCAGCTTAGGTCAGGGGGCGGAGGAGCAGTACTTC
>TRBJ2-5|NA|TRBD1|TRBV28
CASSLFSVRVEGQGNLRRETQYF
TGTGCCAGCAGTTTATTCTCGGTCCGTGTCGAGGGACAGGGGAATTTAAGAAGAGAGACCCAGTACTTC
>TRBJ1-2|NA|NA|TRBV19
CASSIRQRGYTF
TGTGCCAGTAGTATTCGACAGAGAGGCTACACCTTC
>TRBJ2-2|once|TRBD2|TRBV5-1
CASTFGLAGNTGELFF
TGCGCCAGCACCTTCGGACTAGCGGGAAACACCGGGGAGCTGTTTTTT
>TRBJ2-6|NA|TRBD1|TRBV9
CASSPRDRDLTGANVLTF
TGTGCCAGCAGCCCTCGGGACAGGGACCTTACTGGGGCCAACGTCCTGACTTTC
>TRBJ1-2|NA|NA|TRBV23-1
CASSQSGRGANYGYTF
TGCGCCAGCAGTCAATCTGGGAGGGGAGCTAACTATGGCTACACCTTC
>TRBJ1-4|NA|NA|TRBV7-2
CASSLTGPTNEKLFF
TGTGCCAGCAGCTTGACAGGCCCAACTAATGAAAAACTGTTTTTT
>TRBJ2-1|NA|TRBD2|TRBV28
CASSGRGVGEQFF
TGTGCCAGCAGCGGGAGGGGGGTTGGTGAGCAGTTCTTC
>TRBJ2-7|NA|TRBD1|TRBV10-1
CASSEPGTGFSYEQYF
TGCGCCAGCAGTGAGCCCGGGACAGGCTTCTCCTACGAGCAGTACTTC
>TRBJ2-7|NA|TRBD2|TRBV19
CASSTLGRLADSYEQYF
TGTGCCAGTAGTACCCTCGGCCGGCTAGCGGACTCCTACGAGCAGTACTTC
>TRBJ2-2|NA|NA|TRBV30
CAWSVVSAGELFF
TGTGCCTGGAGTGTTGTTTCCGCCGGGGAGCTGTTTTTT
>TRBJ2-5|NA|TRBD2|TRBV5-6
CASSRAGLSETQYF
TGTGCCAGCAGCCGGGCGGGACTATCGGAGACCCAGTACTTC
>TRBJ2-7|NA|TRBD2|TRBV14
CASSQGPSGSFEQYF
TGTGCCAGCAGCCAAGGTCCTAGCGGGAGCTTCGAGCAGTACTTC
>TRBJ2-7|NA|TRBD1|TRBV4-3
CASSHDTFTGGGWYEQYF
TGCGCCAGCAGCCACGATACCTTCACAGGGGGTGGGTGGTACGAGCAGTACTTC
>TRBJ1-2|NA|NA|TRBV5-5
CASSFHSGTKQTNYGYTF
TGTGCCAGCAGCTTCCATTCCGGGACAAAGCAGACTAACTATGGCTACACCTTC
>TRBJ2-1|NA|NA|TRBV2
CASSVGRTPYNEQFF
TGTGCCAGCAGTGTGGGGCGGACCCCCTACAATGAGCAGTTCTTC
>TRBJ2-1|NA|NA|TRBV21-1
CASSKVVGGTNEQFF
TGTGCCAGCAGCAAAGTGGTAGGAGGGACCAATGAGCAGTTCTTC
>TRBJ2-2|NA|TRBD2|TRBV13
CASSLMSGSQNTGELFF
TGTGCCAGCAGCTTAATGAGCGGGAGTCAGAACACCGGGGAGCTGTTTTTT
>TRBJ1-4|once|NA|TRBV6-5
CASSYAGPHEKLFF
TGTGCCAGCAGTTATGCGGGCCCACATGAAAAACTGTTTTTT
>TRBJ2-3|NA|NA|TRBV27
CASSPGLGADTQYF
TGTGCCAGCAGTCCTGGACTGGGCGCAGATACGCAGTATTTT
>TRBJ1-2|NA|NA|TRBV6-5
CASSVGAGMNLGYTF
TGTGCCAGCAGTGTGGGGGCAGGGATGAACCTGGGCTACACCTTC
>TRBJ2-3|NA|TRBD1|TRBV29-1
CSVGQGVDTQYF
TGCAGCGTAGGACAGGGGGTAGATACGCAGTATTTT
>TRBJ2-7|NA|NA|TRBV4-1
CASSQVIGDRYEQYF
TGCGCCAGCAGCCAAGTTATCGGGGATCGGTACGAGCAGTACTTC
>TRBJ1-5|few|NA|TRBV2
CASSRDSNQPQHF
TGTGCCAGCAGTCGGGATAGCAATCAGCCCCAGCATTTT
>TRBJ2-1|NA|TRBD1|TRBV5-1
CASSLQTGNEQFF
TGCGCCAGCAGCTTGCAGACAGGGAATGAGCAGTTCTTC